The 9 T cell receptor beta chains presented below share a single source sample, sequenced in a study of T-cell memory formation after mild COVID-19. From the 5' RACE reads, TCRdb called clonotypes with MiXCR, one entry per CDR3 protein. The repertoire holds approximately 340,000 distinct CDR3 sequences, with roughly 15% as singletons. Material for sequencing was PBMCs or a T cell subset sorted from them (not recorded which). All receptors come from a man aged 18-30 years who had mild COVID-19 (a few samples of this study predate the infection). Cell type and time point are not known.

CDR3 in amino acids: CASSVWTGPGYGYTF. The DNA for the CDR3 is TGTGCCAGCAGTGTCTGGACAGGGCCGGGCTATGGCTACACCTTC. This rearrangement joins TRBV6-6 to TRBJ1-2; 8 bases are a match to TRBD1. V lost 5 bases and J lost 4; bases outside the gene matches: 9. CDR1 and CDR2 from the germline V gene are MNHNY and SVGAGI (reference sequence). The CDR3 spans 15 residues.

The genes are TRBV28 and TRBJ2-7; D is uncertain. The CDR3 spans 12 residues. Deletions cut 5 bases from V and 3 bases from J, with 8 bases between. In germline, CDR1 is MDHEN, CDR2 SYDVKM. The CDR3 sequence: CASSRMGYEQYV. Written as DNA, the CDR3 is TGTGCCAGCAGTCGAATGGGCTACGAGCAGTACGTC.

This clonotype was observed a few times. The CDR3 DNA reads as TGTGCCAGCAGCTCACGCACTAGCGGGGGTGAGCAGTTCTTC. It encodes CASSSRTSGGEQFF. The gene calls are TRBV7-2 and TRBJ2-1; 11 positions match TRBD2. CDR1 SGHTA and CDR2 FQGNSA come from the germline V gene. The CDR3 is made up of 14 amino acids. V gave up 4 bases and J gave up 9 bases; unmatched junction bases: 5.

V usage is TRBV7-9 and J usage is TRBJ1-1, with D possibly being TRBD1 (5 bases). There are 13 residues in the CDR3. The germline V and J ends were trimmed by 4 bases and 7 bases, with 13 bases remaining between them. The germline gives CDR1 SEHNR, CDR2 FQNEAQ (reference sequence). DNA of the CDR3: TGTGCCAGCAGCTACGGGGGTCTGGGTGAAGCTTTCTTT. Residues: CASSYGGLGEAFF. Looking up the rest from reference TRBV7-9 and TRBJ1-1 gives the full variable domain: DTGVSQNPRHKITKRGQNVTFRCDPISEHNRLYWYRQTLGQGPEFLTYFQNEAQLEKSRLLSDRFSAERPKGSFSTLEIQRTEQGDSAMYLCASSYGGLGEAFFGQGTRLTVV.

The chain employs TRBV15 and TRBJ2-3, with 9 bases identical to TRBD1. The junction had 7 bases not matched to a gene; V was cut back by 4 bases and J by 8 bases. There are 14 residues in the CDR3. Germline-derived CDR1 and CDR2 are LNHNV and YYDKDF (reference sequence). The DNA for the CDR3 is TGTGCCACCAGCAACAGGGGGCCTGCCGTTACGCAGTATTTT. Translation gives CATSNRGPAVTQYF. The full variable domain, rest sourced from reference TRBV15 and TRBJ2-3, is DAMVIQNPRYQVTQFGKPVTLSCSQTLNHNVMYWYQQKSSQAPKLLFHYYDKDFNNEADTPDNFQSRRPNTSFCFLDIRSPGLGDTAMYLCATSNRGPAVTQYFGPGTRLTVL.

The V call is TRBV6-2 or TRBV6-3, the J call TRBJ2-3; the D is unclear. The CDR3 extends over 15 amino acids. Trimming took off 5 bases at V and 1 base at J, with 13 bases between the two ends. Germline CDR1 reads MNHEY; CDR2 reads SVGEGT. The CDR3 DNA sequence: TGTGCCAGCAGTCCCACCTTTGAGGGCACAGATACGCAGTATTTT. It is translated as CASSPTFEGTDTQYF.

This clonotype has only a few counts. The rearrangement uses TRBV9 and TRBJ2-1, with TRBD1 as a possible D gene (6 bases). The CDR3 sequence is 13 residues long. The germline CDR1 and CDR2 sequences are SGDLS and YYNGEE. Trimming took off 1 base at V and 7 bases at J, with 9 bases between the two ends. CDR3 sequence (DNA): TGTGCCAGCAGCGTAAACACAGGGAATGAGCAGTTCTTC. It encodes CASSVNTGNEQFF.

The rearrangement links TRBV4-1 to TRBJ2-5; 9 bases are shared with TRBD1. The CDR3 length is 17 residues. Germline-derived CDR1 and CDR2 are MGHRA and YSYEKL. The V segment lost 4 bases and the J segment 4 bases; nucleotides outside the gene matches: 13. The CDR3 coding sequence is TGCGCCAGCAGCCTGCGCGACGGGACAGGGAGGAGAGAGACCCAGTACTTC. Translation gives CASSLRDGTGRRETQYF.

This clonotype was found a few times. V is TRBV5-1 and J is TRBJ1-3; D may be TRBD1 (6 bases). The germline gives CDR1 SGHRS, CDR2 YFSETQ. This CDR3 has 14 residues. V was cut by 4 bases and J by 4 bases, with 12 bases left in between. The CDR3 sequence is CASSRDTGGNTIYF. As DNA, the CDR3 is TGCGCCAGCAGCAGGGACACTGGAGGAAACACCATATATTTT.